These 6 T cell receptor beta chains were sequenced from one sample in a study of T cell changes during pregnancy in multiple sclerosis. Assay used: immunoSEQ multiplex PCR; TCRdb lists only in-frame clones, some missing. Of 70,000 to 80,000 clones listed, about 88% are singletons. Sequences were derived from peripheral blood, sampled before pregnancy. The receptors come from a female donor with multiple sclerosis, enrolled in a pregnancy study.

The genes are TRBV7-9 and TRBJ1-1, with 9 bases matching TRBD1. Germline V lookup: CDR1 SEHNR, CDR2 FQNEAQ (reference sequence). The CDR3 is made up of 13 amino acids. V lost 6 bases to trimming and J lost 4 bases; unmatched junction nucleotides: 3. The CDR3 region is CASSPTGGTEAFF. For the CDR3, the DNA is TGTGCCAGCAGTCCGACAGGGGGCACTGAAGCTTTCTTT.

V is TRBV15 and J is TRBJ1-5; weak D call: TRBD1 (6 bases). The CDR3 sequence is 15 residues long. V was shortened by 0 bases and J by 8 bases, with 14 bases between the two germline ends. The germline gives CDR1 LNHNV, CDR2 YYDKDF (reference sequence). CDR3 nucleotides: TGTGCCACCAGCAGAGAGAAGGGGGGGCAGAAGCCCCAGCATTTT. As protein: CATSREKGGQKPQHF.

The chain recombines TRBV9 with TRBJ1-6; TRBD1 aligns across 10 bases. Germline V CDR1 and CDR2: SGDLS, YYNGEE. CDR3 length: 15 amino acids. The ends lost 3 bases at V and 6 bases at J; junction bases unmatched: 3. CDR3 in amino acids: CASSARDRGNSPLHF. As DNA, the CDR3 is TGTGCCAGCAGCGCCCGGGACAGGGGTAATTCACCCCTCCACTTT.

The rearrangement links TRBV27 to TRBJ1-1; TRBD1 aligns across 11 bases. This CDR3 contains 15 residues. V shed 3 bases, J shed 3 bases, and the junction held 3 bases outside the gene matches. Germline CDR1 and CDR2: MNHEY and SMNVEV (reference sequence). CDR3 residues: CASSFWGQGDTEAFF. The CDR3 coding sequence is TGTGCCAGCAGTTTTTGGGGACAGGGGGACACTGAAGCTTTCTTT.

The rearrangement joins TRBV9 to TRBJ1-3; unclear D gene. V was clipped by 0 bases and J by 4 bases, with 11 bases between them. The CDR3 loop spans 15 amino acids. Germline loops: CDR1 SGDLS, CDR2 YYNGEE. This CDR3 is CASSVGEGGGNTIYF. The CDR3 DNA reads TGTGCCAGCAGCGTAGGGGAGGGAGGAGGAAACACCATATATTTT.

The V call is TRBV16, the J call TRBJ1-5, with 7 bases aligning to TRBD1. The ends lost 5 bases at V and 7 bases at J; junction bases unmatched: 11. The CDR3 contains 15 residues. Germline V CDR1 and CDR2: KGHSY, FQNENV. The CDR3: CASSKERGGAQPQHF. CDR3 in DNA: TGTGCCAGCAGCAAAGAAAGAGGGGGCGCGCAGCCCCAGCATTTT.